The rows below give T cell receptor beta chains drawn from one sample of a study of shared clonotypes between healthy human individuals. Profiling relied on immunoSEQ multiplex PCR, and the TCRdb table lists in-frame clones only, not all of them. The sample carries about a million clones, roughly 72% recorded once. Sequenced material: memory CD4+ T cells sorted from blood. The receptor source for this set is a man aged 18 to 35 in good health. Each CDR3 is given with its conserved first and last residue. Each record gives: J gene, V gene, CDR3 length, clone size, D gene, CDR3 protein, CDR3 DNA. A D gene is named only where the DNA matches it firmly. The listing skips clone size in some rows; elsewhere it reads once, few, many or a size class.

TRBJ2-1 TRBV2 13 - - CASSFQTYNEQFF TGTGCCAGCAGTTTCCAAACCTACAATGAGCAGTTCTTC
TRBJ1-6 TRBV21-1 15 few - CASSKYGAYNSPLHF TGTGCCAGCAGCAAATACGGGGCCTATAATTCACCCCTCCACTTT
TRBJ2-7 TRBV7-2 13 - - CASSLEQRYEQYF TGTGCCAGCAGCTTAGAACAGAGATACGAGCAGTACTTC
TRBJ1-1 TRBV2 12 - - CASTRDRSEAFF TGTGCCAGCACCCGAGACAGGTCTGAAGCTTTCTTT
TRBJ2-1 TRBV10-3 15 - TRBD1 CAISPGTAQYNEQFF TGTGCCATCAGCCCTGGGACAGCCCAGTACAATGAGCAGTTCTTC
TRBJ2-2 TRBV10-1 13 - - CASSAAGTGELFF TGCGCCAGCAGTGCGGCAGGAACCGGGGAGCTGTTTTTT
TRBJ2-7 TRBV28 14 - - CASSLWMSYYEQYF TGTGCCAGCAGTTTATGGATGAGTTACTACGAGCAGTACTTC
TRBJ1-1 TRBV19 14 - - CATSTQAIGTEAFF TGTGCCACCTCGACCCAGGCAATAGGCACTGAAGCTTTCTTT
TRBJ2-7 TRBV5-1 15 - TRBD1 CASSPGDREFHEQYF TGCGCCAGCAGCCCCGGGGACAGGGAGTTCCACGAGCAGTACTTC
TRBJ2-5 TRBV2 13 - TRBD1 CASSQGARETQYF TGTGCCAGCAGTCAGGGGGCCCGAGAGACCCAGTACTTC
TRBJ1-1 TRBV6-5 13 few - CASRSQGDTEAFF TGTGCCAGCAGGAGCCAGGGTGACACTGAAGCTTTCTTT
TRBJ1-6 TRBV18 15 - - CASSDSEGVYSPLHF TGTGCCAGCTCGGACAGCGAGGGGGTCTATTCACCCCTCCACTTT
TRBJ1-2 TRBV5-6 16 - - CASSFGQSPFNYGYTF TGTGCCAGCAGCTTTGGACAGAGCCCCTTTAACTATGGCTACACCTTC
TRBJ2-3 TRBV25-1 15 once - CASSDPAESTDTQYF TGTGCCAGCAGTGATCCGGCAGAGAGCACAGATACGCAGTATTTT
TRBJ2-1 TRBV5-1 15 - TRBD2 CASSLAGDATNEQFF TGCGCCAGCAGCTTAGCGGGGGATGCTACCAATGAGCAGTTCTTC
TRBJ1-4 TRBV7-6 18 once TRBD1 CASSSLPIRQGTNEKLFF TGTGCCAGCAGCTCATTGCCAATCCGACAGGGAACTAATGAAAAACTGTTTTTT